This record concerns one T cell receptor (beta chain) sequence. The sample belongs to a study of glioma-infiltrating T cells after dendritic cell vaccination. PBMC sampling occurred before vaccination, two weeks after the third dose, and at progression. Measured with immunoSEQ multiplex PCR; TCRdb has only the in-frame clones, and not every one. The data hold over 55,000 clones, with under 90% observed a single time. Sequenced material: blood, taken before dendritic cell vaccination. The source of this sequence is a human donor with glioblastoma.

This CDR3 is CASSPSAGIYTGELFF. CDR3 DNA: TGTGCCAGCAGCCCCTCGGCAGGAATATACACCGGGGAGCTGTTTTTT. V and J are TRBV4-2 and TRBJ2-2, with no clear D. V shed 4 bases and J shed 3 bases, with 15 bases lying between them. The CDR3 runs to 16 residues. Germline loops: CDR1 LGHNA, CDR2 YNFKEQ.